This T cell receptor (beta chain) was captured by sequencing in a study of Tregs in tolerant kidney transplant recipients. Data came from immunoSEQ multiplex PCR; TCRdb stores just in-frame clones and leaves some out. The sample lists 200,000 to 300,000 clones; 80% to 85% were seen once. Germline lookup yields CDR1 SGHVS and CDR2 FNYEAQ. This CDR3 is 15 amino acids long. V was clipped by 9 bases and J by 2 bases; unmatched bases: 11. The receptor comes from a human donor in good health. The chain employs TRBV7-6 and TRBJ2-3, with 7 positions matching TRBD2. Material for sequencing was CD4+ T cells from blood. The CDR3 nucleotides read TGTGCCAGTACCCCCATGGCGGGAGTCACAGATACGCAGTATTTT. Translating it yields CASTPMAGVTDTQYF. Filled out from reference TRBV7-6 and TRBJ2-3, the complete variable domain reads GAGVSQSPRYKVTKRGQDVALRCDPISGHVSLYWYRQALGQGPEFLTYFNYEAQQDKSGLPNDRFSAERPEGSISTLTIQRTEQRDSAMYRCASTPMAGVTDTQYFGPGTRLTVL.